The 22 T cell receptor beta chains listed next were all sequenced from one sample in a study of regulatory T cells in long-lasting Graves disease. TCR beta libraries were built with iRepertoire HTBI primers and Arm-PCR of CDR3 regions. TCRdb called the multiplex PCR reads again in MiXCR, with one record for every CDR3 protein. The data contain about 460,000 distinct CDR3 sequences, 20% to 25% of them singletons. Stated time point: persistent/refractory GD, antithyroid drugs over 5 years with positive TRAb. The authors made the TCR library using RNA they extracted from PBMCs. Here the sequenced sample was peripheral blood mononuclear cells (PBMCs), taken when the disease was refractory, from a patient treated with antithyroid drugs. The receptors were sampled from a female donor with Graves disease.

At least ten counts were recorded for this clonotype. The V gene is TRBV2, the J gene TRBJ1-5, with D unresolved. The V gene's germline CDR1 is SNHLY and CDR2 FYNNEI. The CDR3 spans 14 residues. V lost 4 bases, J lost 5 bases, and 12 bases lay in between. This chain's CDR3 is CASSALTRDQPQHF. In DNA form, the CDR3 reads TGTGCCAGCAGTGCCCTGACAAGGGATCAGCCCCAGCATTTT.

This clonotype was seen at least ten times. The chain links TRBV6-1 to TRBJ2-2; a weak D match, TRBD1 (6 bases). Germline assignment: CDR1 MNHNS and CDR2 SASEGT. The germline V and J ends were trimmed by 7 bases and 7 bases, with 16 bases remaining between them. This CDR3 region has 14 residues. The CDR3 DNA sequence: TGTGCCAGCACCGCCGGGACATGGAACGGGGAGCTGTTTTTT. Translation gives CASTAGTWNGELFF.

The gene calls are TRBV3-1 and TRBJ1-1, with 7 bases identical to TRBD1. The CDR3 spans 15 residues. The germline V gene encodes CDR1 LGHDT and CDR2 YNNKEL (reference sequence). The V gene end was trimmed by 1 base and the J gene end by 7 bases; junction bases not matched to a gene: 9. CDR3 protein: CASSQVEGQSYEAFF. The CDR3 bases are TGTGCCAGCAGCCAAGTTGAGGGACAGTCCTATGAAGCTTTCTTT.

This clonotype was found many times. V and J are TRBV7-2 and TRBJ2-5; 9 bases line up with TRBD1. V was pared by 5 bases and J by 5 bases, with 3 bases of the junction left unmatched. The germline V gene has CDR1 SGHTA and CDR2 FQGNSA. The CDR3 runs to 13 residues. CDR3 nucleotide sequence: TGTGCCAGCAGCAGAGACAGGGGGGAGACCCAGTACTTC. It specifies CASSRDRGETQYF.

This clonotype was detected a few times. This rearrangement joins TRBV20-1 to TRBJ2-5; TRBD2 matches 10 bases. There are 15 residues in the CDR3. Germline CDR1 DFQATT, CDR2 SNEGSKA (reference sequence). J was trimmed by 5 bases and V by 5 bases; bases with no gene match: 11. This CDR3 reads CSARGSGRALETQYF. The DNA of the CDR3 is TGCAGTGCTCGAGGGAGCGGGAGGGCCCTCGAGACCCAGTACTTC.

This clonotype came up many times. The chain uses TRBV28 and TRBJ2-5, with a weak D call TRBD1 (5 bases). With 7 bases removed from V and 5 bases from J, the gap between germline ends came to 20 bases. Germline values: CDR1 MDHEN, CDR2 SYDVKM. The CDR3 extends over 15 amino acids. CDR3 nucleotides: TGTGCCAGCACTTCCTCAAGGACACCTTCGGAGACCCAGTACTTC. This codes for CASTSSRTPSETQYF.

The table lists this clonotype with many counts. The V gene is TRBV15, the J gene TRBJ2-5, with D tentatively TRBD1 or TRBD2 (6 bases each). The CDR3 has 18 amino acids. V dropped 0 bases and J dropped 5 bases, with 22 bases sitting between them. Germline-derived CDR1 and CDR2 are LNHNV and YYDKDF (reference sequence). CDR3 protein: CATSRDRNTGGQKETQYF. CDR3 in DNA: TGTGCCACCAGCAGAGATAGGAATACCGGGGGACAAAAGGAGACCCAGTACTTC. Drawing the rest from reference TRBV15 and TRBJ2-5, the complete variable domain is DAMVIQNPRYQVTQFGKPVTLSCSQTLNHNVMYWYQQKSSQAPKLLFHYYDKDFNNEADTPDNFQSRRPNTSFCFLDIRSPGLGDTAMYLCATSRDRNTGGQKETQYFGPGTRLLVL.

The gene calls are TRBV4-1 and TRBJ2-7, with 15 positions matching TRBD2. CDR3 length: 18 amino acids. CDR1 is MGHRA and CDR2 is YSYEKL in the germline V gene. V lost 4 bases to trimming and J lost 9 bases; unmatched junction nucleotides: 16. CDR3 DNA sequence: TGCGCCAGCAGCCTACTCTCTTCGCGGACTAGCGGGAGGGCCTCGCAGTACTTC. It codes for CASSLLSSRTSGRASQYF.

This clonotype was observed many times. V is TRBV24-1 and J is TRBJ2-5; TRBD1 aligns across 7 bases. This CDR3 comprises 13 residues. Germline V gene data show CDR1 as KGHDR and CDR2 as SFDVKD. V gave up 3 bases and J gave up 5 bases; unmatched junction bases: 2. The DNA for the CDR3 is TGTGCCACCAGTGATCAGGGGGTGGAGACCCAGTACTTC. Translated: CATSDQGVETQYF.

The chain carries TRBV19 and TRBJ2-5; 9 bases are a match to TRBD1. The CDR3 runs 14 residues. Trimming cost V 11 bases and J 5 bases; bases outside gene matches: 12. Germline V gives CDR1 LNHDA, CDR2 SQIVND (reference sequence). The CDR3 DNA reads as TGTGCCGGGTACCACAGGGGGCTCGCGGAGACCCAGTACTTC. Its translation is CAGYHRGLAETQYF.

At least ten counts were recorded for this clonotype. The rearrangement links TRBV28 to TRBJ1-2; 8 bases align to TRBD1. CDR3 length: 13 residues. Germline CDR1 reads MDHEN; CDR2 reads SYDVKM. Trimming took 6 bases from V and 7 from J; bases not matched to a gene: 7. The CDR3 here is CASRPGGQGGYTF. The CDR3 coding sequence is TGTGCCAGCAGACCAGGGGGCCAGGGTGGCTACACCTTC.

In its sample, this clonotype was seen many times. The rearrangement links TRBV6-9 to TRBJ2-7; D gene uncertain. The germline CDR1 and CDR2 sequences are MNHGY and SVAAGI. Trimming stripped 4 bases from V and 1 base from J, with 11 bases between. The CDR3 sequence is 14 residues long. CDR3 coding DNA: TGTGCCAGCAGTTGGAAAGGAGAATCCTACGAGCAGTACTTC. This translates into CASSWKGESYEQYF.

This clonotype was recorded a few times. The genes are TRBV28 and TRBJ2-7; perhaps D is TRBD1 or TRBD2 (6 bases each). V was pared by 2 bases and J by 5 bases, with 16 bases between. The CDR3 is made up of 15 amino acids. Germline loops: CDR1 MDHEN, CDR2 SYDVKM. The CDR3 loop is CASSLGGRRLDEQYF. DNA of the CDR3: TGTGCCAGCAGTTTAGGGGGGCGCAGACTCGACGAGCAGTACTTC. The variable domain in full, with the rest retrieved from reference TRBV28 and TRBJ2-7, is DVKVTQSSRYLVKRTGEKVFLECVQDMDHENMFWYRQDPGLGLRLIYFSYDVKMKEKGDIPEGYSVSREKKERFSLILESASTNQTSMYLCASSLGGRRLDEQYFGPGTRLTVT.

This clonotype was seen at least ten times. The chain couples TRBV11-2 to TRBJ2-7; 9 bases are shared with TRBD1. Germline V gives CDR1 SGHAT, CDR2 FQNNGV. CDR3 length equals 15 residues. V was clipped by 4 bases and J by 2 bases; unmatched bases: 6. In DNA, the CDR3 is TGTGCCAGCAGCTCACCGGGACAGGGCCCCTACGAGCAGTACTTC. This sequence encodes CASSSPGQGPYEQYF.

This clonotype came up many times. The CDR3 here is CASTPIGRGPEKLFF. The CDR3 nucleotides are TGTGCCAGCACCCCTATTGGCAGGGGGCCTGAAAAACTGTTTTTT. The V gene is TRBV28, the J gene TRBJ1-4; 8 bases map to TRBD1. CDR3 size: 15 residues. Per germline, CDR1 MDHEN and CDR2 SYDVKM. Trimming removed 7 bases from V and 7 bases from J; junction bases left unmatched: 11. The variable domain in full, with the rest retrieved from reference TRBV28 and TRBJ1-4, is DVKVTQSSRYLVKRTGEKVFLECVQDMDHENMFWYRQDPGLGLRLIYFSYDVKMKEKGDIPEGYSVSREKKERFSLILESASTNQTSMYLCASTPIGRGPEKLFFGSGTQLSVL.

This clonotype was seen a handful of times. The rearrangement uses TRBV7-9 and TRBJ2-6, with 9 bases fitting TRBD1. The V and J ends lost 1 base and 7 bases, in that order; junction bases with no gene match: 8. The CDR3 spans 17 residues. CDR1 and CDR2 from the germline V gene are SEHNR and FQNEAQ (reference sequence). The CDR3: CASSLGGQGVRANVLTF. CDR3 DNA sequence: TGTGCCAGCAGCTTAGGGGGACAGGGCGTTCGAGCCAACGTCCTGACTTTC.

The sample holds many counts of this clonotype. The rearrangement joins TRBV2 to TRBJ2-7; D is uncertain. CDR1 is SNHLY, CDR2 FYNNEI, per germline. The CDR3 is made up of 12 amino acids. Trimming took off 6 bases at V and 4 bases at J, with 10 bases between the two ends. CDR3 sequence reads: CASRQVVYEQYF. The CDR3 DNA reads as TGTGCCAGCAGGCAAGTGGTATACGAGCAGTACTTC.

The genes are TRBV4-1 and TRBJ1-4; 10 bases are a match to TRBD1. The CDR3 totals 15 residues. Per germline, CDR1 MGHRA and CDR2 YSYEKL. J lost 8 bases, V lost 4 bases, and 7 bases had no gene match. The CDR3 protein is CASSLLTGGNEKLFF. The CDR3 bases are TGCGCCAGCAGCCTCTTGACAGGGGGCAACGAAAAACTGTTTTTT.

This clonotype was seen only a few times. The genes are TRBV7-2 and TRBJ2-7; D tentatively reads TRBD1 or TRBD2 (5 bases each). Germline CDR1 and CDR2: SGHTA and FQGNSA. This CDR3 region has 16 residues. With 5 bases removed from V and 2 bases from J, the gap between germline ends came to 19 bases. The chain's CDR3 is CASSDRDVGLPYEQYF. Here the CDR3 DNA reads TGTGCCAGCAGCGACCGGGACGTTGGCCTTCCCTACGAGCAGTACTTC.

The chain carries TRBV29-1 and TRBJ2-7; D uncertain. The V end was cut by 2 bases, the J end by 0 bases, with 8 bases between. Germline V gives CDR1 SQVTM, CDR2 ANQGSEA. The CDR3 consists of 13 residues. This CDR3 reads CSVETELSYEQYF. CDR3 nucleotide sequence: TGCAGCGTTGAAACTGAACTCTCCTACGAGCAGTACTTC.

The rearrangement links TRBV7-2 to TRBJ1-5; 7 bases align to TRBD1. Germline-derived CDR1 and CDR2 are SGHTA and FQGNSA. The length of the CDR3 is 14 residues. With V trimmed by 5 bases and J by 4 bases, 5 bases remained unmatched. CDR3 loop: CASSQDRVNQPQHF. The CDR3 DNA sequence: TGTGCCAGCAGCCAAGACAGGGTTAATCAGCCCCAGCATTTT.

In regard to this clonotype: This clone may be a read error of a much larger clone one base away. The chain joins TRBV28 to TRBJ1-3; D unclear. V lost 6 bases and J lost 8, with 14 bases in between. Germline V gene lookup returns CDR1 MDHEN and CDR2 SYDVKM. The CDR3 extends over 13 amino acids. The DNA for the CDR3 is TGTGCCAGCAGCTTGGACCATGAAGACACCATATATTTT. It yields the protein CASSLDHEDTIYF.